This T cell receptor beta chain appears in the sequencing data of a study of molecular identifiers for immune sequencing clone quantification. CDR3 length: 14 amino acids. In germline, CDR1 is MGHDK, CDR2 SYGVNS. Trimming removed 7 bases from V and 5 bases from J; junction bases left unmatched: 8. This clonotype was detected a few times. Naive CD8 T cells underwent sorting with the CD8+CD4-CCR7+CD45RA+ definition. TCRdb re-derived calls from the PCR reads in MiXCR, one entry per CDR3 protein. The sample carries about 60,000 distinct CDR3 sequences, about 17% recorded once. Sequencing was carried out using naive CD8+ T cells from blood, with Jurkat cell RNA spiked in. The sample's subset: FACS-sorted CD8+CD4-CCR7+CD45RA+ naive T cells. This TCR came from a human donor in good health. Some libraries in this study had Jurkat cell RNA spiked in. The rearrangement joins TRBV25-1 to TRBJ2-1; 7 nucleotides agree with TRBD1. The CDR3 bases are TGTGCCAGCAACCCGGACAGGCCCCACAATGAGCAGTTCTTC. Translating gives CASNPDRPHNEQFF.